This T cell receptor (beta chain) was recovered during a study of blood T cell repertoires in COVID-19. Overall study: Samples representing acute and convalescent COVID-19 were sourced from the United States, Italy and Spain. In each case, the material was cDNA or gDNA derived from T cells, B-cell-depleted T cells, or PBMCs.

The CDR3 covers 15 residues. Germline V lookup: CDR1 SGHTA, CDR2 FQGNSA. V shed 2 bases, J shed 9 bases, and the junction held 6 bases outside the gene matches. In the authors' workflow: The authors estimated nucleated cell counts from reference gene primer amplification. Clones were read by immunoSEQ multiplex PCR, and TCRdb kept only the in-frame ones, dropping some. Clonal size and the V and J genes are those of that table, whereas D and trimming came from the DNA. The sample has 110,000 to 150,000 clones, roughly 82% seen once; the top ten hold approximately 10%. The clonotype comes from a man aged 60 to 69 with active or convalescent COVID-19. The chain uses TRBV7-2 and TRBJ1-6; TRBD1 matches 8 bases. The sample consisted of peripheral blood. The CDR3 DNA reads TGTGCCAGCAGCTTATTACAGGGGGTTCTTTCACCCCTCCACTTT. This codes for CASSLLQGVLSPLHF.